These 31 T cell receptor beta chains came from one sample sequenced in a study of beta chain features in type 1 diabetes. Study findings and constraints: A moderate, significant TCRB CDR3 shortening appeared in type 1 diabetes across four CD4+ subsets.

The antigens of these receptors remain unknown. Every bit of the isolated RNA underwent reverse transcription, so sequencing read expressed TCRB transcripts. Sequencing was performed with immunoSEQ multiplex PCR; in TCRdb, only in-frame clones are kept and a portion is missing. The sample yields around 250,000 clones, roughly 13% seen once. Sequenced material: naive CD4+ T cells from blood. The receptor source for this set is a man aged 30 to 39 with type 1 diabetes.

The chain combines TRBV19 with TRBJ2-7; 10 bases map to TRBD1. The ends lost 5 bases at V and 3 bases at J; junction bases unmatched: 7. The CDR3 consists of 15 residues. Germline loops: CDR1 LNHDA, CDR2 SQIVND (reference sequence). The CDR3 loop reads CASSGNRDRGYEQYF. The CDR3 bases are TGTGCCAGTAGTGGAAACCGGGACAGGGGCTACGAGCAGTACTTC. Drawing the rest from reference TRBV19 and TRBJ2-7, the complete variable domain is DGGITQSPKYLFRKEGQNVTLSCEQNLNHDAMYWYRQDPGQGLRLIYYSQIVNDFQKGDIAEGYSVSREKKESFPLTVTSAQKNPTAFYLCASSGNRDRGYEQYFGPGTRLTVT.

The chain carries TRBV20-1 and TRBJ1-1; D is perhaps TRBD1 (5 bases). Looked up from germline, CDR1 is DFQATT and CDR2 is SNEGSKA (reference sequence). With 4 bases removed from V and 7 bases from J, the gap between germline ends came to 10 bases. The CDR3 is 11 amino acids. The CDR3 loop is CSAKGLVEAFF. CDR3 nucleotide sequence: TGCAGTGCTAAGGGGTTGGTTGAAGCTTTCTTT.

The chain couples TRBV5-1 to TRBJ2-7, with 9 bases matching TRBD2. V lost 4 bases to trimming and J lost 6 bases; unmatched junction nucleotides: 8. The CDR3 contains 14 residues. Germline values: CDR1 SGHRS, CDR2 YFSETQ. The CDR3 sequence is CASSSGSGGIEQYF. The CDR3 DNA sequence: TGCGCCAGCAGCAGCGGGAGCGGGGGGATCGAGCAGTACTTC.

The chain is built from TRBV5-1 and TRBJ2-5; tentative D call: TRBD1 (6 bases). Germline V gives CDR1 SGHRS, CDR2 YFSETQ. The CDR3 has 13 amino acids. Trimming cost V 4 bases and J 0 bases, with 7 bases left between them. This chain's CDR3 is CASSGQYQETQYF. In nucleotides, the CDR3 is TGCGCCAGCAGCGGACAGTACCAAGAGACCCAGTACTTC.

This chain links TRBV2 with TRBJ1-5; the match to TRBD1 covers 7 bases. J was trimmed by 2 bases and V by 9 bases; bases with no gene match: 7. The germline V gene encodes CDR1 SNHLY and CDR2 FYNNEI. The CDR3 spans 14 residues. The CDR3 coding sequence is TGTGCCAGTGTAAACAGGGGTGGCAATCAGCCCCAGCATTTT. Residues: CASVNRGGNQPQHF. Full variable domain (outside the CDR3, taken from reference TRBV2 and TRBJ1-5): EPEVTQTPSHQVTQMGQEVILRCVPISNHLYFYWYRQILGQKVEFLVSFYNNEISEKSEIFDDQFSVERPDGSNFTLKIRSTKLEDSAMYFCASVNRGGNQPQHFGDGTRLSIL.

This clone has just a few counts. CDR3 residues: CASATGTGPYEQYF. The DNA of the CDR3 is TGCGCCAGCGCGACCGGGACAGGACCGTACGAGCAGTACTTC. The chain has TRBV5-1 and TRBJ2-7, with 8 positions matching TRBD1. V lost 7 bases to trimming and J lost 4 bases; unmatched junction nucleotides: 10. This CDR3 contains 14 residues. Germline V gives CDR1 SGHRS, CDR2 YFSETQ.

The rearrangement uses TRBV6-5 and TRBJ1-5; D gene uncertain. The CDR3 is 15 residues long. The V end lost 4 bases, the J end lost 2 bases, and 12 bases lay between the germline ends. CDR1 is MNHEY and CDR2 is SVGAGI in the germline V gene. In DNA, the CDR3 is TGTGCCAGCAGTTCCTTGGTTGAGGGCAATCAGCCCCAGCATTTT. The encoded protein is CASSSLVEGNQPQHF.

This clone showed up just a few times. The V call is TRBV25-1, the J call TRBJ1-2; 9 bases fit TRBD1. Germline CDR1 and CDR2: MGHDK and SYGVNS. CDR3 length: 14 amino acids. The J segment lost 6 bases and the V segment lost 6 bases, leaving 8 bases of the junction unmatched. Here the CDR3 reads CASSAGTGYDGYTF. In DNA form, the CDR3 reads TGTGCCAGCAGCGCCGGGACAGGGTATGATGGCTACACCTTC.

This clone was found a few times. The gene calls are TRBV2 and TRBJ2-7; TRBD1 aligns across 9 bases. The CDR3 length is 13 residues. CDR1 SNHLY and CDR2 FYNNEI come from the germline V gene. Trimming at V came to 6 bases and at J to 5 bases, leaving 5 bases not matched to a gene. For the CDR3, the DNA is TGTGCCAGCAGAGCCGGGACAGGGAACGAGCAGTACTTC. This codes for CASRAGTGNEQYF. Full variable domain (rest looked up from reference TRBV2 and TRBJ2-7): EPEVTQTPSHQVTQMGQEVILRCVPISNHLYFYWYRQILGQKVEFLVSFYNNEISEKSEIFDDQFSVERPDGSNFTLKIRSTKLEDSAMYFCASRAGTGNEQYFGPGTRLTVT.

The chain carries TRBV15 and TRBJ2-7; D ambiguous. Trimming pared 0 bases from V and 3 bases from J, leaving 9 bases between. Germline CDR1 is LNHNV and CDR2 is YYDKDF (reference sequence). The CDR3 is 14 residues long. CDR3 DNA sequence: TGTGCCACCAGCAGAGATTATCCCGGCTACGAGCAGTACTTC. Amino acids: CATSRDYPGYEQYF. The whole variable domain, remainder taken from reference TRBV15 and TRBJ2-7, is DAMVIQNPRYQVTQFGKPVTLSCSQTLNHNVMYWYQQKSSQAPKLLFHYYDKDFNNEADTPDNFQSRRPNTSFCFLDIRSPGLGDTAMYLCATSRDYPGYEQYFGPGTRLTVT.

This clone was seen only a few times. The V and J genes are TRBV28 and TRBJ2-7; 12 bases map to TRBD2. Looked up from germline, CDR1 is MDHEN and CDR2 is SYDVKM. J lost 5 bases, V lost 6 bases, and 14 bases had no gene match. The CDR3 runs to 17 residues. The CDR3 nucleotides are TGTGCCAGCAGCCTACCCCTAACTAGCGGGAGGCTCCACGAGCAGTACTTC. Amino acid sequence: CASSLPLTSGRLHEQYF.

About this clone: Other DNA sequences in this sample translate to the same CDR3. The J gene is TRBJ1-5, the V gene TRBV28; D call uncertain. The germline V gene encodes CDR1 MDHEN and CDR2 SYDVKM. V lost 5 bases, J lost 7 bases, and 9 bases lay in between. CDR3 length equals 12 residues. CDR3 coding DNA: TGTGCCAGCAGTCTTCTATCCCAGCCCCAGCATTTT. Protein sequence: CASSLLSQPQHF.

This clone was observed a few times. The rearrangement uses TRBV7-9 and TRBJ1-5; no clear D. Germline V gene lookup returns CDR1 SEHNR and CDR2 FQNEAQ (reference sequence). The CDR3 is 16 residues long. The ends were cut back, 7 bases at V and 2 bases at J, with 18 bases in the middle. The CDR3 DNA is TGTGCCAGCACCCCCCTCCCTGGGCAGGGCAATCAGCCCCAGCATTTT. Its translation is CASTPLPGQGNQPQHF.

V usage is TRBV15 and J usage is TRBJ1-6; possible D gene TRBD1, 5 bases. Germline values: CDR1 LNHNV, CDR2 YYDKDF (reference sequence). The CDR3 has 15 amino acids. V shed 2 bases and J shed 8 bases, with 13 bases lying between them. CDR3 sequence: CATSRQGSLYSPLHF. For the CDR3, the DNA is TGTGCCACCAGCAGACAGGGCTCTCTGTATTCACCCCTCCACTTT.

This clone was counted between two and nine times. V is TRBV7-2 and J is TRBJ2-7; D possibly corresponds to TRBD1 (5 bases). The CDR3 consists of 13 residues. Germline CDR1 is SGHTA and CDR2 is FQGNSA. V lost 2 bases and J 3 bases, leaving 8 bases between the germline ends. The CDR3 DNA reads TGTGCCAGCAGCTTACTCGACAGCTACGAGCAGTACTTC. It encodes CASSLLDSYEQYF.

This clone was recorded a few times. The chain's CDR3 is CASSPLRLAGGEQFF. CDR3 nucleotide sequence: TGTGCCAGCTCACCCCTCCGACTAGCGGGGGGAGAGCAGTTCTTC. This chain connects TRBV18 to TRBJ2-1; 13 bases align to TRBD2. J lost 10 bases, V lost 3 bases, and 6 bases had no gene match. There are 15 residues in the CDR3. Germline V gene sequence: CDR1 KGHSH, CDR2 LQKENI. Filled out from reference TRBV18 and TRBJ2-1, the complete variable domain reads NAGVMQNPRHLVRRRGQEARLRCSPMKGHSHVYWYRQLPEEGLKFMVYLQKENIIDESGMPKERFSAEFPKEGPSILRIQQVVRGDSAAYFCASSPLRLAGGEQFFGPGTRLTVL.

In its sample, this clone was seen a few times. The chain is built from TRBV28 and TRBJ2-6, with TRBD1 as a possible D gene (6 bases). With 5 bases removed from V and 2 bases from J, the gap between germline ends came to 19 bases. This CDR3 contains 18 residues. Germline V lookup: CDR1 MDHEN, CDR2 SYDVKM. The DNA of the CDR3 is TGTGCCAGCAGTCCCTACAAATTACAGGGTCCTGGGGCCAACGTCCTGACTTTC. Its protein product is CASSPYKLQGPGANVLTF.

This clone was picked up a small number of times. CDR3: CSVTGQGAKETQYF. The CDR3 region has the DNA TGCAGCGTTACCGGACAGGGGGCAAAGGAGACCCAGTACTTC. The V call is TRBV29-1, the J call TRBJ2-5; 11 nucleotides line up with TRBD1. The CDR3 is made up of 14 amino acids. V was clipped by 5 bases and J by 5 bases; unmatched bases: 7. CDR1 and CDR2 (germline): SQVTM, ANQGSEA.

In its sample, this clone was seen a few times. The V gene is TRBV7-3, the J gene TRBJ2-1, with 14 nucleotides matching TRBD2. Germline CDR1 reads SGHTA; CDR2 reads FQGTGA. This CDR3 region has 15 residues. V lost 5 bases and J lost 9; bases outside the gene matches: 6. DNA for the CDR3: TGTGCCAGCAGCGCCTCGACTAGCGGGAGGGGTGAGCAGTTCTTC. It yields the protein CASSASTSGRGEQFF.

The rearrangement joins TRBV28 to TRBJ1-1, with D uncertain. Germline assignment: CDR1 MDHEN and CDR2 SYDVKM. CDR3 length: 13 residues. Trimming stripped 4 bases from V and 4 bases from J, with 10 bases between. The CDR3 sequence: CASSSRHVTEAFF. The DNA for the CDR3 is TGTGCCAGCAGTTCGAGGCATGTCACTGAAGCTTTCTTT.

This clone was counted a few times. V gene TRBV4-2 combines with J gene TRBJ1-5; 9 bases fit TRBD1. This CDR3 is 17 amino acids long. Trimming cost V 0 bases and J 2 bases; bases outside gene matches: 5. Germline CDR1 reads LGHNA; CDR2 reads YNFKEQ. The CDR3 region is CASSQDLQGAGNQPQHF. The CDR3 DNA is TGTGCCAGCAGCCAAGATCTACAGGGGGCTGGCAATCAGCCCCAGCATTTT.

This clone was seen more than once but under ten times. The CDR3 DNA follows: TGTGCCAGCAGCCCCCAGCGGTTCGCCTACGAGCAGTACTTC. It yields the protein CASSPQRFAYEQYF. The chain has TRBV6-6 and TRBJ2-7; D is possibly TRBD2 (5 bases). V dropped 6 bases and J dropped 2 bases, with 14 bases sitting between them. Germline CDR1 is MNHNY and CDR2 is SVGAGI (reference sequence). There are 14 residues in the CDR3.

V is TRBV19 and J is TRBJ2-3, with a tentative D call TRBD2 (6 bases). V was shortened by 3 bases and J by 1 base, with 11 bases between the two germline ends. Per the germline V gene, CDR1 is LNHDA and CDR2 is SQIVND (reference sequence). CDR3 size: 15 residues. The CDR3 sequence is CASSIGSGRTDTQYF. Written as DNA, the CDR3 is TGTGCCAGTAGTATTGGTAGCGGTCGCACAGATACGCAGTATTTT.

The chain links TRBV19 to TRBJ2-1, with 7 bases that match TRBD1. J lost 8 bases, V lost 5 bases, and 12 bases had no gene match. Per germline, CDR1 LNHDA and CDR2 SQIVND (reference sequence). This CDR3 region has 15 residues. This CDR3 is CASSWVRQGGDEQFF. The CDR3 DNA sequence: TGTGCCAGTAGTTGGGTGCGGCAAGGGGGCGATGAGCAGTTCTTC.

The genes are TRBV18 and TRBJ2-7, with D possibly being TRBD2 (6 bases). The CDR3 runs to 14 residues. Per germline, CDR1 KGHSH and CDR2 LQKENI. Trimming left V 3 bases short and J 5 bases short, with 14 bases between. The CDR3 region is CASSPRTGLHEQYF. The CDR3 region has the DNA TGTGCCAGCTCACCCCGGACGGGACTCCACGAGCAGTACTTC.

The V call is TRBV30, the J call TRBJ2-1; 11 nucleotides align to TRBD2. CDR1 and CDR2 (germline): GTSNPN, SVGIG (reference sequence). This CDR3 region has 16 residues. J was trimmed by 8 bases and V by 0 bases; bases with no gene match: 9. The CDR3 is CAWSVGSASGGYEQFF. CDR3 DNA: TGTGCCTGGAGTGTCGGGTCGGCTAGCGGGGGGTATGAGCAGTTCTTC.

The chain couples TRBV5-4 to TRBJ2-1; maybe TRBD2 (6 bases). The V end was cut by 4 bases, the J end by 5 bases, with 19 bases between. CDR3 length equals 16 residues. From germline, CDR1 is SGHNT and CDR2 YYREEE (reference sequence). CDR3 DNA: TGTGCCAGCAGCCCAATGGCGGGAACTGGTCACAATGAGCAGTTCTTC. Translated, it gives CASSPMAGTGHNEQFF.

The rearrangement links TRBV14 to TRBJ2-1, with D possibly TRBD2 on 6 matching bases. There are 15 residues in the CDR3. The V end was cut by 4 bases, the J end by 6 bases, with 16 bases between. Per germline, CDR1 SGHDN and CDR2 FVKESK. The CDR3 protein is CASSLGGSSANEQFF. Here the CDR3 DNA reads TGTGCCAGCAGCCTAGGAGGGAGTAGCGCCAATGAGCAGTTCTTC. Combining the CDR3 with reference TRBV14 and TRBJ2-1 gives the whole variable domain EAGVTQFPSHSVIEKGQTVTLRCDPISGHDNLYWYRRVMGKEIKFLLHFVKESKQDESGMPNNRFLAERTGGTYSTLKVQPAELEDSGVYFCASSLGGSSANEQFFGPGTRLTVL.

The chain has TRBV19 and TRBJ2-7, with 11 bases fitting TRBD2. Germline lookup yields CDR1 LNHDA and CDR2 SQIVND (reference sequence). The CDR3 loop spans 15 amino acids. J gave up 3 bases and V 4 bases, and 5 bases lay outside the gene matches. DNA of the CDR3: TGTGCCAGTAGTAAGGCTACTAGCGGGAGCTACGAGCAGTACTTC. This codes for CASSKATSGSYEQYF. Filled out from reference TRBV19 and TRBJ2-7, the complete variable domain reads DGGITQSPKYLFRKEGQNVTLSCEQNLNHDAMYWYRQDPGQGLRLIYYSQIVNDFQKGDIAEGYSVSREKKESFPLTVTSAQKNPTAFYLCASSKATSGSYEQYFGPGTRLTVT.

The chain joins TRBV25-1 to TRBJ1-2; 7 bases fit TRBD1. V lost 7 bases and J lost 6; bases outside the gene matches: 14. CDR3 length equals 15 residues. Germline V gene data show CDR1 as MGHDK and CDR2 as SYGVNS. As DNA, the CDR3 is TGTGCCAGCATCGATAAAGACAGGGCCCGGCATGGCTACACCTTC. Its translation is CASIDKDRARHGYTF.

The sample holds a few counts of this clone. This sequence joins TRBV19 and TRBJ2-7; tentatively, D is TRBD1 (5 bases). The CDR3 is 15 amino acids. V was cut by 5 bases and J by 0 bases, with 14 bases left in between. Germline V lookup: CDR1 LNHDA, CDR2 SQIVND (reference sequence). The chain's CDR3 is CASSVTVASSYEQYF. The CDR3 DNA follows: TGTGCCAGTAGTGTGACAGTCGCAAGCTCCTACGAGCAGTACTTC.